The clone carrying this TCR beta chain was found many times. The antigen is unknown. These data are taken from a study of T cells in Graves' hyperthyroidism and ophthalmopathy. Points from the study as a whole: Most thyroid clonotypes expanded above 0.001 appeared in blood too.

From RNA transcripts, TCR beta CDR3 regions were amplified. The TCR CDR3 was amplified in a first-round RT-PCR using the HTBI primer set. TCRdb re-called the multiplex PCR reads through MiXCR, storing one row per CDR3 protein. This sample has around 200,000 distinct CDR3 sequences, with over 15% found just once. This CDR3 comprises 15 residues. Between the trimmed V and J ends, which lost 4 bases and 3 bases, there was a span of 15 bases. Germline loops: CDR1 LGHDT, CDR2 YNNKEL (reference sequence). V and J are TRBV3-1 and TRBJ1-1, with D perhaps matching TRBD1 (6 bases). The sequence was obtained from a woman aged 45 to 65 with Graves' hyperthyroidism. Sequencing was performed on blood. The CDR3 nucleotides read TGTGCCAGCAGCCCGACCCCGGGGGCCCACACTGAAGCTTTCTTT. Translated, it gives CASSPTPGAHTEAFF.